These 2 T cell receptor beta chains share one sample of origin, sequenced in a study of graft-versus-host responses after intestinal transplantation. Profiling relied on immunoSEQ multiplex PCR, and the TCRdb table lists in-frame clones only, not all of them. The sample has roughly 19,000 clones; roughly 72% are singletons. Graft specimens yielded both intraepithelial and lamina propria lymphocytes. The sample was ileum tissue, taken approximately three weeks after intestinal transplant. All receptors derive from a human patient who received an intestinal transplant, so some T cells may come from the graft donor.

The chain employs TRBV7-9 and TRBJ2-7; tentatively, D is TRBD2 (5 bases). V lost 5 bases and J 6 bases, leaving 14 bases between the germline ends. The CDR3 is 13 residues long. Germline V gives CDR1 SEHNR, CDR2 FQNEAQ (reference sequence). The CDR3 nucleotides read TGTGCCAGCAGCGCCTCTAGCTCTGGCGAGCAGTACTTC. It translates to CASSASSSGEQYF.

This chain connects TRBV29-1 to TRBJ2-7, with 7 bases matching TRBD1. V shed 6 bases, J shed 2 bases, and the junction held 10 bases outside the gene matches. The CDR3 contains 14 residues. Germline V gives CDR1 SQVTM, CDR2 ANQGSEA. In nucleotides, the CDR3 is TGCAGCGTAGCCACAGGGGTCGGCCCCTACGAGCAGTACTTC. Its translation: CSVATGVGPYEQYF.